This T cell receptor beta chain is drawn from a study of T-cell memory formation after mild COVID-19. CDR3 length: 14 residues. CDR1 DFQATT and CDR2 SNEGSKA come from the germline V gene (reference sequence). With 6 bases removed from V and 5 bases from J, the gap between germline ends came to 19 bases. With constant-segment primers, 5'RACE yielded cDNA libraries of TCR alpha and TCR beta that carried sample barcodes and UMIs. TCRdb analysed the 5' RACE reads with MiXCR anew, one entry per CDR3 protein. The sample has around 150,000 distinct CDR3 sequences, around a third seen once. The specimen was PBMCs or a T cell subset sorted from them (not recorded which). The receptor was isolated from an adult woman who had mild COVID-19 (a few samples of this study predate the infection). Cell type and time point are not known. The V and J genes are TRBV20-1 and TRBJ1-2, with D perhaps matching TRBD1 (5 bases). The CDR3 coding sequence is TGCAGTGCCAAAGAATGGGTGGACACGTATGGCTACACCTTC. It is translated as CSAKEWVDTYGYTF.